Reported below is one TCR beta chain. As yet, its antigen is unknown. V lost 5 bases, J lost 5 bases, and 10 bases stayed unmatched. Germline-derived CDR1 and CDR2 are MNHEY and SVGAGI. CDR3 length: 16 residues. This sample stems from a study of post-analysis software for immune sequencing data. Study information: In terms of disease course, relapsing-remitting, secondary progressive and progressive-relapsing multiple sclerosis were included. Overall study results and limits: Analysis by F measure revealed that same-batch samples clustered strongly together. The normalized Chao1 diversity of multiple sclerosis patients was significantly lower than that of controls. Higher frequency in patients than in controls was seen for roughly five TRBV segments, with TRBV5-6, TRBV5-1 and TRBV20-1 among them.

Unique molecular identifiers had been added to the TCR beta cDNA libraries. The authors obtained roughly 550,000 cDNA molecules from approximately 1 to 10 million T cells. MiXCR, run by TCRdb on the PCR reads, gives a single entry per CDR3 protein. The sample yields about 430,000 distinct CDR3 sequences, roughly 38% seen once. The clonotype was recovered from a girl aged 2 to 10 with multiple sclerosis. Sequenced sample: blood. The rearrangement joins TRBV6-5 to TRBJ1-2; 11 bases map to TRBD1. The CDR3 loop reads CASSTHPGQGDYGYTF. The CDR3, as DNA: TGTGCCAGCAGTACACACCCGGGACAGGGGGATTATGGCTACACCTTC.